The 31 T cell receptor beta chains listed next were all sequenced from one sample in a study of OX40 agonist ivuxolimab in advanced cancers. Library generation was performed with the immunoSEQ multiplex PCR assay. In its TCRdb copy, this immuneACCESS table keeps in-frame sequences only and misses some clones. Where compared with another copy, unresolved V genes explain less than half of these, and the others have no known cause. The sample yields under 60,000 clones; around 88% were counted once. The leading ten clones occupy 25% to 40% of the sample. Sequenced material: CD4+ or CD8+ T cells sorted from blood, taken in a trial of the OX40 agonist ivuxolimab. Receptors were obtained from an adult with an advanced solid tumor such as melanoma, head and neck, liver or kidney cancer.

The gene calls are TRBV28 and TRBJ2-3; the D gene is possibly TRBD2 (6 bases). Per the germline V gene, CDR1 is MDHEN and CDR2 is SYDVKM. This CDR3 spans 15 amino acids. Trimming removed 2 bases at V and 1 base at J, with 10 bases between. The CDR3 DNA sequence: TGTGCCAGCAGTTTAAGCGGGTTGGGCACAGATACGCAGTATTTT. It encodes CASSLSGLGTDTQYF.

This sequence joins TRBV27 and TRBJ2-7; 14 bases fit TRBD2. CDR1 MNHEY and CDR2 SMNVEV come from the germline V gene (reference sequence). J gave up 0 bases and V 8 bases, and 0 bases lay outside the gene matches. This CDR3 region has 14 residues. The CDR3 sequence: CASGLAGGSYEQYF. In DNA form, the CDR3 reads TGTGCCAGCGGACTAGCGGGAGGCTCCTACGAGCAGTACTTC.

This sequence joins TRBV7-8 and TRBJ1-4; TRBD1 is a possible D gene (6 bases). This CDR3 spans 15 amino acids. Per the germline V gene, CDR1 is SGHVS and CDR2 is FQNEAQ. V lost 3 bases and J lost 8, with 16 bases in between. The CDR3 reads CASSFSAGEDEKLFF. The DNA of the CDR3 is TGTGCCAGCAGCTTCTCAGCAGGGGAAGACGAAAAACTGTTTTTT.

The CDR3 region is CASSLMFRRGTTDTQYF. In DNA, the CDR3 is TGTGCCAGCAGCTTAATGTTTAGGCGGGGGACCACAGATACGCAGTATTTT. The V and J genes are TRBV7-2 and TRBJ2-3; 7 bases map to TRBD2. Germline lookup yields CDR1 SGHTA and CDR2 FQGNSA. This CDR3 contains 17 residues. The trim removed 2 bases at V and 2 bases at J, leaving 10 bases unmatched.

This clone was recorded a few times. V gene TRBV27 combines with J gene TRBJ1-5, with D perhaps matching TRBD1 (5 bases). CDR3 length: 14 amino acids. The V gene's germline CDR1 is MNHEY and CDR2 SMNVEV (reference sequence). The V end was cut by 10 bases, the J end by 6 bases, with 19 bases between. The CDR3 spells CANMRDHGSQPQHF. In DNA form, the CDR3 reads TGTGCCAACATGCGGGACCATGGGAGTCAGCCCCAGCATTTT.

This rearrangement joins TRBV19 to TRBJ2-3; 11 bases map to TRBD1. This CDR3 comprises 15 residues. CDR1 LNHDA and CDR2 SQIVND come from the germline V gene (reference sequence). V shed 11 bases and J 6 bases; nucleotides not matched to a gene: 13. CDR3 DNA sequence: TGTGCCTCACGCGTTGGACAGGGGGCGTCGGATACGCAGTATTTT. Its protein product is CASRVGQGASDTQYF.

The rearrangement links TRBV5-1 to TRBJ1-1; D remains unclear. V was trimmed by 0 bases and J by 0 bases, leaving 12 bases between them. The CDR3 loop spans 16 amino acids. The germline V gene has CDR1 SGHRS and CDR2 YFSETQ. CDR3 sequence reads: CASSLEEGSVNTEAFF. CDR3 nucleotide sequence: TGCGCCAGCAGCTTGGAAGAGGGTTCGGTGAACACTGAAGCTTTCTTT.

This clone was counted a few times. The chain joins TRBV11-2 to TRBJ2-7; D is possibly TRBD2 (5 bases). This CDR3 spans 13 amino acids. The V gene's germline CDR1 is SGHAT and CDR2 FQNNGV. Trimming took 4 bases from V and 6 from J, leaving 13 bases between them. DNA for the CDR3: TGTGCCAGCAGCTCGGGCCTTCGGGGCGAGCAGTACTTC. Amino acids: CASSSGLRGEQYF.

The chain joins TRBV4-2 to TRBJ2-7; no clear D gene. Germline V CDR1 and CDR2: LGHNA, YNFKEQ. The CDR3 covers 13 residues. The germline V and J ends were trimmed by 3 bases and 7 bases, with 13 bases remaining between them. The CDR3 spells CASSQARDEEQYF. The CDR3, as DNA: TGTGCCAGCAGCCAGGCTAGGGATGAGGAGCAGTACTTC.

The chain uses TRBV28 and TRBJ2-5, with D maybe TRBD1 (6 bases). Trimming shortened V by 5 bases and J by 2 bases, and 15 bases separated the two germline ends. Germline-derived CDR1 and CDR2 are MDHEN and SYDVKM. The CDR3 has 15 residues. DNA for the CDR3: TGTGCCAGCAGTCCGGAATCGGACAGACAAGAGACCCAGTACTTC. Its protein product is CASSPESDRQETQYF.

This chain uses TRBV6-4 with TRBJ2-1, with TRBD2 identical over 11 bases. From germline, CDR1 is MRHNA and CDR2 SNTAGT. There are 15 residues in the CDR3. Trimming took 6 bases from V and 7 from J; bases not matched to a gene: 8. Written as DNA, the CDR3 is TGTGCCAGCAGCCGACTAGCGGGGACATATAATGAGCAGTTCTTC. This codes for CASSRLAGTYNEQFF.

The chain combines TRBV2 with TRBJ2-5, with D hard to call. In germline, CDR1 is SNHLY, CDR2 FYNNEI. Trimming pared 1 base from V and 3 bases from J, leaving 6 bases between. The CDR3 length is 13 residues. CDR3 DNA: TGTGCCAGCAGTGAAGGGTCAGAAGAGACCCAGTACTTC. Encoded protein: CASSEGSEETQYF.

This chain connects TRBV27 to TRBJ2-6, with D possibly being TRBD1 or TRBD2 (5 bases each). V was shortened by 2 bases and J by 1 base, with 15 bases between the two germline ends. Germline CDR1 reads MNHEY; CDR2 reads SMNVEV (reference sequence). The CDR3 has 18 amino acids. The CDR3 nucleotides read TGTGCCAGCAGTTTAGGGGGATACCTTTTTTCTGGGGCCAACGTCCTGACTTTC. It encodes CASSLGGYLFSGANVLTF.

The rearrangement links TRBV19 to TRBJ2-1; tentative D call: TRBD2 (6 bases). The germline CDR1 and CDR2 sequences are LNHDA and SQIVND (reference sequence). Deletions cut 5 bases from V and 9 bases from J, with 14 bases between. The length of the CDR3 is 13 residues. Here the CDR3 reads CASSLGTFIEQFF. The CDR3 bases are TGTGCCAGTAGTCTGGGGACTTTCATTGAGCAGTTCTTC.

The chain couples TRBV6-5 to TRBJ2-1; 10 nucleotides agree with TRBD2. The germline V gene encodes CDR1 MNHEY and CDR2 SVGAGI. There are 15 residues in the CDR3. V dropped 4 bases and J dropped 3; count of bases not matched to a gene: 3. CDR3 DNA: TGTGCCAGCAGTTCGACTAGCGGGTTCTACAATGAGCAGTTCTTC. Amino acid sequence: CASSSTSGFYNEQFF.

V gene TRBV10-1 combines with J gene TRBJ1-1; D ambiguous. The CDR3 sequence is 16 residues long. With 3 bases removed from V and 1 base from J, the gap between germline ends came to 15 bases. Germline V lookup: CDR1 WNHNN, CDR2 SYGVQD (reference sequence). The CDR3 region has the DNA TGCGCCAGCAGTGACCCAACTAAGGTCCAGAACACTGAAGCTTTCTTT. Translation gives CASSDPTKVQNTEAFF.

The chain recombines TRBV7-6 with TRBJ2-1; D call uncertain. The V end lost 5 bases, the J end lost 3 bases, and 5 bases lay between the germline ends. The CDR3 runs 12 residues. The germline V gene encodes CDR1 SGHVS and CDR2 FNYEAQ. As DNA, the CDR3 is TGTGCCAGCAGCCCCAACTACAATGAGCAGTTCTTC. Amino acid sequence: CASSPNYNEQFF. The whole variable domain, remainder taken from reference TRBV7-6 and TRBJ2-1, is GAGVSQSPRYKVTKRGQDVALRCDPISGHVSLYWYRQALGQGPEFLTYFNYEAQQDKSGLPNDRFSAERPEGSISTLTIQRTEQRDSAMYRCASSPNYNEQFFGPGTRLTVL.

This chain joins TRBV25-1 and TRBJ1-2, with D perhaps matching TRBD1 (6 bases). The germline CDR1 and CDR2 sequences are MGHDK and SYGVNS. Trimming removed 1 base at V and 1 base at J, with 16 bases between. The CDR3 covers 17 residues. In DNA, the CDR3 is TGTGCCAGCAGTGAATGGGGCAGGGGTAAGAGTAACTATGGCTACACCTTC. Its translation is CASSEWGRGKSNYGYTF.

This clone was seen a few times. The chain couples TRBV7-3 to TRBJ1-1; D is unclear. CDR1 and CDR2 from the germline V gene are SGHTA and FQGTGA. The CDR3 is 16 amino acids. Trimming left V 2 bases short and J 0 bases short, with 13 bases between. CDR3 residues: CASSLLDLRMNTEAFF. CDR3 in DNA: TGTGCCAGCAGCTTACTGGACTTGAGGATGAACACTGAAGCTTTCTTT.

The table lists this clone with a few counts. This sequence joins TRBV5-4 and TRBJ2-7, with 9 bases aligning to TRBD1. The V and J ends lost 2 bases and 4 bases, in that order; junction bases with no gene match: 7. Germline loops: CDR1 SGHNT, CDR2 YYREEE (reference sequence). The CDR3 sequence is 15 residues long. CDR3 nucleotide sequence: TGTGCCAGCAGCTTTAAGGGGACAGGGCGGTACGAGCAGTACTTC. Its translation: CASSFKGTGRYEQYF.

J is TRBJ1-5 and V is TRBV7-9; 7 bases fit TRBD1. The CDR3 is made up of 15 amino acids. Germline CDR1 is SEHNR and CDR2 is FQNEAQ (reference sequence). The V gene end was trimmed by 2 bases and the J gene end by 8 bases; junction bases not matched to a gene: 9. CDR3 residues: CASSLLQGGREPQHF. The DNA for the CDR3 is TGTGCCAGCAGCTTACTGCAGGGGGGCCGTGAGCCCCAGCATTTT.

The chain employs TRBV28 and TRBJ2-1; 13 bases agree with TRBD2. In germline, CDR1 is MDHEN, CDR2 SYDVKM. This CDR3 contains 17 residues. J gave up 9 bases and V 2 bases, and 10 bases lay outside the gene matches. CDR3 amino acids: CASSLTSGRVFGGEQFF. The CDR3 nucleotides are TGTGCCAGCAGTTTAACTAGCGGGAGGGTCTTTGGCGGTGAGCAGTTCTTC.

This clone was counted a single time. The chain is built from TRBV19 and TRBJ1-5; D gene ambiguous. The CDR3 covers 15 residues. Trimming removed 3 bases at V and 0 bases at J, with 9 bases between. In germline, CDR1 is LNHDA, CDR2 SQIVND (reference sequence). The CDR3 DNA reads as TGTGCCAGTAGTATCATTGGATATAGCAATCAGCCCCAGCATTTT. As protein: CASSIIGYSNQPQHF. Looking up the rest from reference TRBV19 and TRBJ1-5 gives the full variable domain: DGGITQSPKYLFRKEGQNVTLSCEQNLNHDAMYWYRQDPGQGLRLIYYSQIVNDFQKGDIAEGYSVSREKKESFPLTVTSAQKNPTAFYLCASSIIGYSNQPQHFGDGTRLSIL.

The J gene is TRBJ2-5, the V gene TRBV11-2, with D possibly matching TRBD1 (6 bases). Germline V lookup: CDR1 SGHAT, CDR2 FQNNGV. This CDR3 has 13 amino acids. V gave up 4 bases and J gave up 2 bases, with 8 bases separating them. CDR3 residues: CASSSQGQETQYF. The CDR3 DNA sequence: TGTGCCAGCAGCTCGCAGGGGCAAGAGACCCAGTACTTC.

The sample holds one count of this clone. The genes are TRBV7-2 and TRBJ1-5; D uncertain. The length of the CDR3 is 12 residues. Germline lookup yields CDR1 SGHTA and CDR2 FQGNSA. V was trimmed by 1 base and J by 6 bases, leaving 4 bases between them. As DNA, the CDR3 is TGTGCCAGCAGCTTAGGAAGTCAGCCCCAGCATTTT. This codes for CASSLGSQPQHF.

V gene TRBV18 combines with J gene TRBJ2-1; maybe TRBD2 (5 bases). CDR1 is KGHSH and CDR2 is LQKENI in the germline V gene. Deletions cut 3 bases from V and 6 bases from J, with 12 bases between. The CDR3 has 14 amino acids. The CDR3 nucleotides read TGTGCCAGCTCACCCACCGGGATGGGCAATGAGCAGTTCTTC. Translation: CASSPTGMGNEQFF.

V is TRBV19 and J is TRBJ2-5; 9 bases line up with TRBD2. There are 14 residues in the CDR3. The J segment lost 5 bases and the V segment lost 5 bases, leaving 6 bases of the junction unmatched. Germline V lookup: CDR1 LNHDA, CDR2 SQIVND (reference sequence). CDR3 nucleotide sequence: TGTGCCAGTAGTCCCCTAGCGGGGTATGAGACCCAGTACTTC. It yields the protein CASSPLAGYETQYF.

This clone was seen only once. V gene TRBV9 combines with J gene TRBJ2-3; 12 bases line up with TRBD2. The CDR3 extends over 16 amino acids. The J segment lost 4 bases and the V segment lost 0 bases, leaving 3 bases of the junction unmatched. Germline V gene sequence: CDR1 SGDLS, CDR2 YYNGEE. The CDR3 here is CASSVDGLAGPDTQYF. CDR3 nucleotide sequence: TGTGCCAGCAGCGTAGACGGACTAGCGGGACCAGATACGCAGTATTTT.

The chain employs TRBV9 and TRBJ1-1; D gene unclear. The CDR3 contains 14 residues. V was trimmed by 3 bases and J by 4 bases, leaving 13 bases between them. Germline V CDR1 and CDR2: SGDLS, YYNGEE. In nucleotides, the CDR3 is TGTGCCAGCAGCGCCGGGTCCATTCTCACTGAAGCTTTCTTT. As protein: CASSAGSILTEAFF.

CDR3 bases: TGCAGCGTTGCGCTAGCGGGGGACACCGGGGAGCTGTTTTTT. Translation: CSVALAGDTGELFF. The chain combines TRBV29-1 with TRBJ2-2; 10 bases are a match to TRBD2. This CDR3 has 14 residues. V was pared by 4 bases and J by 3 bases, with 2 bases of the junction left unmatched. Germline CDR1 SQVTM, CDR2 ANQGSEA.

The chain uses TRBV6-6 and TRBJ1-4; possible D gene TRBD1, 6 bases. The V end lost 3 bases, the J end lost 3 bases, and 14 bases lay between the germline ends. This CDR3 is built from 16 residues. Germline-derived CDR1 and CDR2 are MNHNY and SVGAGI (reference sequence). The CDR3 nucleotides read TGTGCCAGCAGTTATTGGGGGGCTGGAGCTAATGAAAAACTGTTTTTT. This sequence encodes CASSYWGAGANEKLFF.